The 14 T cell receptor beta chains below all came from one sample that was sequenced in a study of CD8 T cells in Susac syndrome. Roughly 0.45 to 1 ug RNA was reverse transcribed with random hexamers. TCRdb recomputed calls from the immunoSEQ multiplex PCR reads with MiXCR, one row per CDR3 protein. This sample has about 140,000 distinct CDR3 sequences, with roughly 94% found just once. Specimen: CD8+ T cells from PBMCs. The receptor source for this set is a human donor with Susac syndrome.

This chain's CDR3 is CASSWTGDEHLTF. The CDR3 DNA sequence: TGTGCCAGCAGCTGGACAGGGGACGAGCACCTGACTTTC. The rearrangement links TRBV7-3 to TRBJ2-6, with 9 bases aligning to TRBD1. The trim removed 4 bases at V and 15 bases at J, leaving 7 bases unmatched. This CDR3 has 13 residues. Per the germline V gene, CDR1 is SGHTA and CDR2 is FQGTGA. The entire variable domain, with the rest obtained from reference TRBV7-3 and TRBJ2-6, is as follows: GAGVSQTPSNKVTEKGKYVELRCDPISGHTALYWYRQSLGQGPEFLIYFQGTGAADDSGLPNDRFFAVRPEGSVSTLKIQRTERGDSAVYLCASSWTGDEHLTFGAGSRLTVL.

This rearrangement joins TRBV11-2 to TRBJ2-3; D assignment may be TRBD1 or TRBD2 (5 bases each). Germline-derived CDR1 and CDR2 are SGHAT and FQNNGV. The germline V and J ends were trimmed by 6 bases and 0 bases, with 10 bases remaining between them. This CDR3 has 14 amino acids. CDR3 residues: CASRFRDSTDTQYF. DNA for the CDR3: TGTGCCAGCAGATTCCGGGACAGCACAGATACGCAGTATTTT.

The chain carries TRBV29-1 and TRBJ1-1; perhaps TRBD1 as D (6 bases). The V gene lost 5 bases and the J gene lost 0 bases, with 13 bases spanning the gap. From germline, CDR1 is SQVTM and CDR2 ANQGSEA. The CDR3 is 14 residues long. In DNA form, the CDR3 reads TGCAGCGTTTTATTAGGGGGATTGAACACTGAAGCTTTCTTT. Protein product: CSVLLGGLNTEAFF.

The V gene is TRBV24-1, the J gene TRBJ2-1, with 10 bases matching TRBD1. From germline, CDR1 is KGHDR and CDR2 SFDVKD. CDR3 length: 17 amino acids. V shed 5 bases, J shed 6 bases, and the junction held 12 bases outside the gene matches. The CDR3 protein is CATSVTPGQGIVNEQFF. The DNA for the CDR3 is TGTGCCACCAGTGTTACTCCGGGACAGGGGATTGTCAATGAGCAGTTCTTC.

The DNA for the CDR3 is TGTGCCAGCAGCGTTACCCGCAGGGATACGCAGTATTTT. Protein: CASSVTRRDTQYF. The chain has TRBV7-8 and TRBJ2-3; D not certain. The CDR3 loop spans 13 amino acids. V was shortened by 5 bases and J by 6 bases, with 12 bases between the two germline ends. The germline V gene encodes CDR1 SGHVS and CDR2 FQNEAQ.

The gene calls are TRBV7-9 and TRBJ2-1; possible D gene TRBD2, 5 bases. In germline, CDR1 is SEHNR, CDR2 FQNEAQ (reference sequence). Trimming took off 5 bases at V and 6 bases at J, with 17 bases between the two ends. CDR3 length equals 15 residues. The DNA of the CDR3 is TGTGCCAGCAGCCCCCCGGAGGTTGGCGGCAATGAGCAGTTCTTC. Protein product: CASSPPEVGGNEQFF.

This sequence joins TRBV5-1 and TRBJ1-2; TRBD1 might be the D (6 bases). This CDR3 region has 12 residues. V gave up 4 bases and J gave up 8 bases, with 12 bases separating them. Germline V gives CDR1 SGHRS, CDR2 YFSETQ. CDR3 coding DNA: TGCGCCAGCAGCCCGACAGGATGGGGCTACACCTTC. It yields the protein CASSPTGWGYTF.

The chain carries TRBV4-1 and TRBJ1-1, with D uncertain. This CDR3 is built from 15 residues. Germline CDR1 MGHRA, CDR2 YSYEKL. Trimming cost V 0 bases and J 0 bases, with 8 bases left between them. This CDR3 is CASSQEAAMNTEAFF. CDR3 sequence (DNA): TGCGCCAGCAGCCAAGAGGCCGCGATGAACACTGAAGCTTTCTTT.

V usage is TRBV20-1 and J usage is TRBJ2-2; D remains ambiguous. The CDR3 is made up of 14 amino acids. V lost 3 bases and J 0 bases, leaving 8 bases between the germline ends. Germline assignment: CDR1 DFQATT and CDR2 SNEGSKA (reference sequence). CDR3 amino acids: CSARFSSNTGELFF. CDR3 bases: TGCAGTGCTAGGTTTAGTTCGAACACCGGGGAGCTGTTTTTT.

The rearrangement uses TRBV19 and TRBJ1-1; tentative D call: TRBD1 (5 bases). This CDR3 contains 17 residues. The germline V gene has CDR1 LNHDA and CDR2 SQIVND (reference sequence). V lost 5 bases and J 0 bases, leaving 19 bases between the germline ends. As DNA, the CDR3 is TGTGCCAGTAGTCCATCCCGAGGTGCGGACATGAACACTGAAGCTTTCTTT. Translated, it gives CASSPSRGADMNTEAFF.

CDR3: CASSWSGSNEQFF. The CDR3 DNA follows: TGTGCCAGCAGTTGGAGCGGGAGCAATGAGCAGTTCTTC. This chain uses TRBV13 with TRBJ2-1, with 8 bases identical to TRBD2. V trimming: 6 bases; J trimming: 6 bases; junction bases outside the gene matches: 4. Germline CDR1 reads PRHDT; CDR2 reads FYEKMQ (reference sequence). This CDR3 has 13 residues.

J is TRBJ2-1 and V is TRBV19; 13 nucleotides match TRBD2. The germline V gene has CDR1 LNHDA and CDR2 SQIVND (reference sequence). V was pared by 1 base and J by 4 bases, with 1 base of the junction left unmatched. This CDR3 comprises 16 residues. The CDR3 DNA sequence: TGTGCCAGTAGTATAGGGGGACTAGCGGGATACAATGAGCAGTTCTTC. It is translated as CASSIGGLAGYNEQFF.

The V gene is TRBV2, the J gene TRBJ2-7; 10 nucleotides line up with TRBD2. The CDR3 is made up of 15 amino acids. CDR1 is SNHLY, CDR2 FYNNEI, per germline. After removal of 7 bases from V and 0 bases from J, the junction contained 6 bases not matched to a gene. In DNA form, the CDR3 reads TGTGCCAGCACTGGACTAGCGGCTAGCTCCTACGAGCAGTACTTC. Amino acids: CASTGLAASSYEQYF. Looking up the rest from reference TRBV2 and TRBJ2-7 gives the full variable domain: EPEVTQTPSHQVTQMGQEVILRCVPISNHLYFYWYRQILGQKVEFLVSFYNNEISEKSEIFDDQFSVERPDGSNFTLKIRSTKLEDSAMYFCASTGLAASSYEQYFGPGTRLTVT.

The gene calls are TRBV12-3 or TRBV12-4 and TRBJ1-1; tentative D call: TRBD1 (6 bases). The CDR3 length is 13 residues. V lost 6 bases and J lost 3, with 11 bases in between. Written as DNA, the CDR3 is TGTGCCAGCAGAACCGGACAGCACACTGAAGCTTTCTTT. As protein: CASRTGQHTEAFF.